Below are 28 T cell receptor beta chains sequenced from a single sample in a study of blood T cells in healthy people across ages. The second PCR ran about 6 to 12 cycles with a sample-barcoded 5' primer and J-beta primers. MiXCR, run by TCRdb on the 5' RACE reads, gives a single entry per CDR3 protein. The sample yields about 670,000 distinct CDR3 sequences, 52% seen once. Sequenced material: blood. These receptors all come from a woman of 80 years or more in good health.

In the case of this clonotype: This could be a read error, since a much larger clone is one nucleotide away. The chain combines TRBV5-1 with TRBJ2-5, with 9 bases aligning to TRBD2. The trim removed 4 bases at V and 11 bases at J, leaving 12 bases unmatched. From germline, CDR1 is SGHRS and CDR2 YFSETQ. The CDR3 consists of 14 residues. CDR3: CASSPRGTSNEQYF. The CDR3 DNA sequence: TGCGCCAGCAGCCCTCGAGGGACTAGCAATGAGCAGTACTTC.

This clonotype has a count of ten or more. The chain recombines TRBV20-1 with TRBJ1-4; TRBD1 agrees at 9 bases. The CDR3 contains 18 residues. V dropped 5 bases and J dropped 2; count of bases not matched to a gene: 15. Germline V CDR1 and CDR2: DFQATT, SNEGSKA (reference sequence). The CDR3 region is CSAVPRDRVSFTNEKLFF. In DNA form, the CDR3 reads TGCAGTGCTGTCCCCCGGGACAGGGTCTCCTTTACTAATGAAAAACTGTTTTTT.

Comments on this clonotype: This clone may be a read error of a much larger clone one base away. V is TRBV20-1 and J is TRBJ1-2; D uncertain. There are 14 residues in the CDR3. Germline V lookup: CDR1 DFQATT, CDR2 SNEGSKA (reference sequence). The DNA of the CDR3 is TGCAGTGCTGCCCGGACGGGAGCTAACTATGGCTGCACCTTC. Its protein is CSAARTGANYGCTF.

This clonotype was observed at least ten times. The rearrangement uses TRBV29-1 and TRBJ2-6; unclear D gene. The CDR3 is 13 residues long. Trimming pared 4 bases from V and 3 bases from J, leaving 7 bases between. Germline V lookup: CDR1 SQVTM, CDR2 ANQGSEA. CDR3 region: CSVVESGANVLTF. The DNA for the CDR3 is TGCAGCGTTGTAGAGAGTGGGGCCAACGTCCTGACTTTC.

The CDR3 DNA sequence: TGTGCCAGCACCGTCTCCAGTACCGGGGAGCTGTTTTTT. This translates into CASTVSSTGELFF. The genes are TRBV12-3 or TRBV12-4 and TRBJ2-2; D uncertain. The germline V and J ends were trimmed by 7 bases and 5 bases, with 11 bases remaining between them. The CDR3 has 13 amino acids.

This clonotype was seen more than once but under ten times. The rearrangement uses TRBV29-1 and TRBJ2-1; 11 positions agree with TRBD2. Per the germline V gene, CDR1 is SQVTM and CDR2 is ANQGSEA. V shed 2 bases, J shed 14 bases, and the junction held 8 bases outside the gene matches. CDR3 length: 13 amino acids. CDR3 nucleotides: TGCAGCGTTGAAACCGGGACTAGCGGCGAAGAGTTCTTC. It is translated as CSVETGTSGEEFF.

The chain joins TRBV7-2 to TRBJ2-1, with 11 bases fitting TRBD2. The CDR3 contains 15 residues. Trimming at V came to 1 base and at J to 6 bases, leaving 2 bases not matched to a gene. CDR1 SGHTA and CDR2 FQGNSA come from the germline V gene. CDR3 sequence reads: CASSLETSGINEQFF. CDR3 nucleotide sequence: TGTGCCAGCAGCTTAGAGACTAGCGGGATCAATGAGCAGTTCTTC. Full variable domain (rest looked up from reference TRBV7-2 and TRBJ2-1): GAGVSQSPSNKVTEKGKDVELRCDPISGHTALYWYRQSLGQGLEFLIYFQGNSAPDKSGLPSDRFSAERTGGSVSTLTIQRTQQEDSAVYLCASSLETSGINEQFFGPGTRLTVL.

V is TRBV12-3 or TRBV12-4 and J is TRBJ2-1, with 12 nucleotides matching TRBD2. The CDR3 runs 14 residues. V lost 8 bases and J lost 3; bases outside the gene matches: 2. CDR3 loop: CASLLAGGYNEQFF. CDR3 nucleotides: TGTGCCAGCCTACTAGCGGGAGGCTACAATGAGCAGTTCTTC.

This chain uses TRBV12-3 or TRBV12-4 with TRBJ2-5; 7 bases map to TRBD1. This CDR3 spans 14 amino acids. V lost 5 bases and J lost 11; bases outside the gene matches: 14. CDR3 coding DNA: TGTGCCAGCAGTCCCACACGACAGGGCGATGAGCAGTACTTC. Translated, it gives CASSPTRQGDEQYF.

This clonotype came up many times. The chain combines TRBV20-1 with TRBJ1-6; the D gene is possibly TRBD1 (5 bases). The CDR3 is 13 residues long. V shed 5 bases and J shed 6 bases, with 11 bases lying between them. Germline CDR1 reads DFQATT; CDR2 reads SNEGSKA (reference sequence). The CDR3 DNA follows: TGCAGTGCTCCGACAGATAGTAATTCACCCCTCCACTTT. Translating gives CSAPTDSNSPLHF.

Comment on this clonotype: Just one base apart from a much larger clone, this may be a read error. V and J are TRBV2 and TRBJ2-3; 8 bases align to TRBD1. The CDR3 spans 15 residues. With 6 bases clipped from V and 4 bases from J, the junction kept 9 bases outside the gene matches. Germline V CDR1 and CDR2: SNHLY, FYNNEI. The CDR3 is CASREAGGPADTQYF. The CDR3 region has the DNA TGTGCCAGCAGGGAGGCAGGGGGCCCTGCAGATACGCAGTATTTT. The whole variable domain, filled in from reference TRBV2 and TRBJ2-3, reads EPEVTQTPSHQVTQMGQEVILRCVPISNHLYFYWYRQILGQKVEFLVSFYNNEISEKSEIFDDQFSVERPDGSNFTLKIRSTKLEDSAMYFCASREAGGPADTQYFGPGTRLTVL.

The V and J genes are TRBV20-1 and TRBJ2-3; 8 positions match TRBD2. Germline lookup yields CDR1 DFQATT and CDR2 SNEGSKA (reference sequence). The trim removed 4 bases at V and 2 bases at J, leaving 5 bases unmatched. The CDR3 spans 14 residues. CDR3 sequence reads: CSATGGRATDTQYF. Written as DNA, the CDR3 is TGCAGTGCTACGGGGGGGAGAGCCACAGATACGCAGTATTTT.

This clonotype was seen only a few times. The chain carries TRBV25-1 and TRBJ2-6; no reliable D call. Germline V CDR1 and CDR2: MGHDK, SYGVNS. The CDR3 runs to 13 residues. V dropped 5 bases and J dropped 5 bases, with 7 bases sitting between them. The chain's CDR3 is CASSFAWANVLTF. CDR3 DNA: TGTGCCAGCAGTTTCGCATGGGCCAACGTCCTGACTTTC.

This clonotype was detected ten times or more. This chain connects TRBV2 to TRBJ2-1; D uncertain. CDR1 is SNHLY, CDR2 FYNNEI, per germline. The CDR3 spans 16 residues. V was clipped by 7 bases and J by 0 bases, with 16 bases between them. The CDR3 nucleotides are TGTGCCAGCAAAAGTCAAATTTTTCCCTCCTACAATGAGCAGTTCTTC. The encoded protein is CASKSQIFPSYNEQFF.

Remarks on this clonotype: Germline and junction disagree at one end, which may indicate a read error. The chain has TRBV28 and TRBJ2-3, with 10 nucleotides matching TRBD2. This CDR3 region has 17 residues. CDR1 MDHEN and CDR2 SYDVKM come from the germline V gene. The CDR3 DNA reads as TGTGCCGGCAGTTTCCAGCGGGGGGGACCTTCCACAGATACGCAGTATTTT. Protein sequence: CAGSFQRGGPSTDTQYF.

About this clonotype: With a much larger clone just one base away, this may be a read error. The chain has TRBV18 and TRBJ2-1; a weak D match, TRBD1 (5 bases). CDR1 and CDR2 (germline): KGHSH, LQKENI. This CDR3 has 18 residues. CDR3 coding DNA: TGTGCCTGCTCACCACAAAGGAGACAGTCGCTATCCTACAATGAGCAGTTCTTC. Encoded protein: CACSPQRRQSLSYNEQFF.

The J gene is TRBJ2-5, the V gene TRBV29-1; D is unclear. V was cut by 1 base and J by 3 bases, with 9 bases left in between. Looked up from germline, CDR1 is SQVTM and CDR2 is ANQGSEA. The CDR3 sequence is 13 residues long. The CDR3 here is CSVEVRVEETQYF. The CDR3 DNA reads as TGCAGCGTTGAAGTACGGGTTGAAGAGACCCAGTACTTC.

A note on this clonotype: The junction differs from germline at one of its ends, possibly a read error. The rearrangement uses TRBV7-9 and TRBJ2-2; D is possibly TRBD1 or TRBD2 (5 bases each). In germline, CDR1 is SEHNR, CDR2 FQNEAQ (reference sequence). The CDR3 has 15 residues. The chain's CDR3 is CASTLMGRSTGELFF. CDR3 DNA: TGTGCCAGCACCTTAATGGGACGCAGCACCGGGGAGCTGTTTTTT.

This clonotype was counted at least ten times. J is TRBJ2-4 and V is TRBV5-1; a weak D match, TRBD2 (6 bases). The V gene's germline CDR1 is SGHRS and CDR2 YFSETQ. V lost 1 base and J lost 0, with 14 bases in between. CDR3 length: 17 residues. The chain's CDR3 is CASSLYLSGIAKNIQYF. CDR3 coding DNA: TGCGCCAGCAGCTTGTATCTTAGCGGTATAGCCAAAAACATTCAGTACTTC.

V usage is TRBV7-9 and J usage is TRBJ2-7; 8 bases line up with TRBD1. This CDR3 contains 15 residues. Per germline, CDR1 SEHNR and CDR2 FQNEAQ (reference sequence). V lost 2 bases and J lost 6; bases outside the gene matches: 9. The CDR3 nucleotides read TGTGCCAGCAGCTTAAACAGGGGGACTTCGGGCGAGCAGTACTTC. Protein sequence: CASSLNRGTSGEQYF.

The J gene is TRBJ2-2, the V gene TRBV28; D is perhaps TRBD1 (6 bases). V lost 10 bases, J lost 6 bases, and 18 bases lay in between. The length of the CDR3 is 14 residues. The germline V gene encodes CDR1 MDHEN and CDR2 SYDVKM. CDR3 in DNA: TGTGCCACCTTATTTCCCGCAGGGGCCGGGGAGCTGTTTTTT. It is translated as CATLFPAGAGELFF.

The chain joins TRBV3-1 to TRBJ2-5; no clear D gene. Trimming shortened V by 11 bases and J by 5 bases, and 9 bases separated the two germline ends. The CDR3 runs 10 residues. CDR1 LGHDT and CDR2 YNNKEL come from the germline V gene (reference sequence). CDR3 nucleotide sequence: TGTGCCCTCCAAAAGGAGACCCAGTACTTC. It encodes CALQKETQYF.

This clonotype was recorded at least ten times. V gene TRBV15 combines with J gene TRBJ2-4; 9 bases agree with TRBD1. Germline values: CDR1 LNHNV, CDR2 YYDKDF (reference sequence). CDR3 size: 15 residues. V lost 4 bases and J lost 10; bases outside the gene matches: 11. The DNA for the CDR3 is TGTGCCACCAGCAAGAGGGGACAGGGAAGATGGATTCAGTACTTC. Translated: CATSKRGQGRWIQYF.

This chain links TRBV9 with TRBJ2-2; D may be TRBD2 (6 bases). The germline gives CDR1 SGDLS, CDR2 YYNGEE. CDR3 size: 16 residues. V was cut by 0 bases and J by 5 bases, with 14 bases left in between. The CDR3 is CASSVVGGSRTGELFF. The DNA of the CDR3 is TGTGCCAGCAGCGTAGTGGGGGGTTCGCGAACCGGGGAGCTGTTTTTT.

This chain uses TRBV7-2 with TRBJ2-6, with D perhaps given as TRBD1 or TRBD2 (5 bases each). The CDR3 loop spans 18 amino acids. With 11 bases removed from V and 0 bases from J, the gap between germline ends came to 23 bases. The V gene's germline CDR1 is SGHTA and CDR2 FQGNSA. CDR3 bases: TGTGCCGGCACTATCTCGGGGCAGACTTTCTCTGGGGCCAACGTCCTGACTTTC. This encodes CAGTISGQTFSGANVLTF.

This clonotype was seen a few times. The chain uses TRBV7-2 and TRBJ2-2; D remains unclear. Looked up from germline, CDR1 is SGHTA and CDR2 is FQGNSA. The CDR3 length is 12 residues. Trimming took 6 bases from V and 6 from J, leaving 8 bases between them. The CDR3 sequence: CASRVGSGELFF. CDR3 nucleotides: TGTGCCAGCAGAGTGGGGTCCGGGGAGCTGTTTTTT.

The chain links TRBV12-3 or TRBV12-4 to TRBJ2-5, with 7 positions matching TRBD2. The V and J ends lost 0 bases and 11 bases, in that order; junction bases with no gene match: 12. The CDR3 length is 15 residues. CDR3 nucleotides: TGTGCCAGCAGTTTAGCGGCGGTCCCGGCGGGGGAGCAGTACTTC. It codes for CASSLAAVPAGEQYF.

Note on this clonotype: A much larger clonotype is one base distant, so this may be a read error. The rearrangement uses TRBV30 and TRBJ2-1, with 10 nucleotides matching TRBD2. The germline gives CDR1 GTSNPN, CDR2 SVGIG (reference sequence). CDR3 length equals 14 residues. CDR3 sequence reads: CALSYSGTSDERFF. The CDR3 bases are TGTGCCTTATCGTATTCTGGGACTAGCGATGAGCGGTTCTTC.